This TCR beta chain appears in the sequencing data of a study of early stage breast cancer tumors. Regarding the study as a whole: Bulk DNA sequencing of unsorted cells missed chain pairing and markers.

Trimming stripped 3 bases from V and 5 bases from J, with 10 bases between. The CDR3 has 13 residues. Per the germline V gene, CDR1 is MDHEN and CDR2 is SYDVKM. Details on this clone: Antigen specificity is unknown.

Each sample had two DNA replicates, about 0.47 ug blood or 1.5 ug tissue. Measured with immunoSEQ multiplex PCR; TCRdb has only the in-frame clones, and not every one. The sample consists of around 28,000 clones, around 50% of them appearing once. The receptor comes from a person aged 45 to 59 with breast cancer. Sequenced: breast tumor tissue. The chain carries TRBV28 and TRBJ1-2; D may be TRBD1 (5 bases). This chain's CDR3 is CASSFRAGYGYTF. CDR3 sequence (DNA): TGTGCCAGCAGTTTCAGGGCAGGGTATGGCTACACCTTC.